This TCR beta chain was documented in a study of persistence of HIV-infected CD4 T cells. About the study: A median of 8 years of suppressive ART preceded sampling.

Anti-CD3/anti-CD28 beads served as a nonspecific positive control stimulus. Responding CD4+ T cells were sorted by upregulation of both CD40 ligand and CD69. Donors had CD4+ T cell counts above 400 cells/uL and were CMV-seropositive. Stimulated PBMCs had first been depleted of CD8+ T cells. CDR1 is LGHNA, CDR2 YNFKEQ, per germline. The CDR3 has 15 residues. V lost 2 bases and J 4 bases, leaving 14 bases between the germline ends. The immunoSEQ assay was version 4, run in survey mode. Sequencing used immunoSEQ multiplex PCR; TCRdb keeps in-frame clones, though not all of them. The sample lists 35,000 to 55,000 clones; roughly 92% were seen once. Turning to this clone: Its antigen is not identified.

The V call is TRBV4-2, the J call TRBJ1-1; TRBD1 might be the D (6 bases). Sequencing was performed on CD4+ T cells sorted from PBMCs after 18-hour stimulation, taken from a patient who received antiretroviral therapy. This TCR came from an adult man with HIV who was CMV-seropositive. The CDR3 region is CASSQPRTVFTEAFF. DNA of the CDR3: TGTGCCAGCAGCCAACCCCGGACAGTATTCACTGAAGCTTTCTTT.